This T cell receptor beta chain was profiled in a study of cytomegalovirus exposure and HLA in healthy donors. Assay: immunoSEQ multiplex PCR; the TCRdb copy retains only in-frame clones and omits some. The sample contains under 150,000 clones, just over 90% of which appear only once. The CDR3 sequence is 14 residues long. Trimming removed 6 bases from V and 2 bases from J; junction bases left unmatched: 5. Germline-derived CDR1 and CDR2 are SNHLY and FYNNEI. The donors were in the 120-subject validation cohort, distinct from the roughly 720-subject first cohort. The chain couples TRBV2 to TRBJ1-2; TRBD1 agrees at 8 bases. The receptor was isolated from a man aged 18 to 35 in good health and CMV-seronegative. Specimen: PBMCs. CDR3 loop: CASRSGGANYGYTF. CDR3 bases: TGTGCCAGCAGGTCAGGGGGCGCAAACTATGGCTACACCTTC.